The 27 T cell receptor beta chains in this list originate from one sample, sequenced in a study of blood T cell repertoires in COVID-19 (TCRdb year 2020). Preparation of the library involved the immunoSEQ multiplex PCR assay. TCRdb mirrors the immuneACCESS table, restricted to in-frame sequences. Some clones are absent from its copies; in checked studies, under half trace to an unresolved V gene, and the reason for the others is unknown. Within this sample are tens of thousands of clones, with roughly 80% of them counted one time only. Of the sample, about 30% falls within the top ten clones. Sequencing was performed on peripheral blood. These receptors all stem from a woman aged 80 or older with acute or convalescent COVID-19.

This clone was recorded a few times. V usage is TRBV30 and J usage is TRBJ2-7, with D maybe TRBD2 (5 bases). V was shortened by 5 bases and J by 3 bases, with 11 bases between the two germline ends. Per the germline V gene, CDR1 is GTSNPN and CDR2 is SVGIG (reference sequence). The CDR3 spans 12 residues. The CDR3 here is CAWEAESYEQYF. The CDR3 DNA follows: TGTGCCTGGGAAGCGGAAAGCTACGAGCAGTACTTC.

V gene TRBV12-1 combines with J gene TRBJ1-4. TRBV12-1 is classified as a pseudogene. This CDR3 is 12 amino acids long. CDR3 in amino acids: CASSVRDEKLFF. DNA of the CDR3: TGTGCCAGCAGCGTCCGAGATGAAAAACTGTTTTTT.

The V and J genes are TRBV5-1 and TRBJ1-4, with D perhaps matching TRBD1 (5 bases). Trimming removed 5 bases at V and 2 bases at J, with 13 bases between. CDR1 and CDR2 from the germline V gene are SGHRS and YFSETQ. The CDR3 runs to 15 residues. The CDR3 coding sequence is TGCGCCAGCAGACCCGGGGGAGGCACTAATGAAAAACTGTTTTTT. Translating gives CASRPGGGTNEKLFF. The whole variable domain, filled in from reference TRBV5-1 and TRBJ1-4, reads KAGVTQTPRYLIKTRGQQVTLSCSPISGHRSVSWYQQTPGQGLQFLFEYFSETQRNKGNFPGRFSGRQFSNSRSEMNVSTLELGDSALYLCASRPGGGTNEKLFFGSGTQLSVL.

This chain uses TRBV27 with TRBJ2-5; 10 bases are shared with TRBD1. With 6 bases clipped from V and 4 bases from J, the junction kept 14 bases outside the gene matches. The germline gives CDR1 MNHEY, CDR2 SMNVEV (reference sequence). CDR3 length: 17 amino acids. CDR3 DNA sequence: TGTGCCAGCAGAAGCCTAACCGGGACAGGGGAGGGAGAGACCCAGTACTTC. Encoded protein: CASRSLTGTGEGETQYF.

This chain uses TRBV6-2 or TRBV6-3 with TRBJ2-2; D call uncertain. Germline V CDR1 and CDR2: MNHEY, SVGEGT. V was trimmed by 6 bases and J by 2 bases, leaving 7 bases between them. This CDR3 spans 13 amino acids. Here the CDR3 DNA reads TGTGCCAGCAGCAGAGAAAACACCGGGGAGCTGTTTTTT. It codes for CASSRENTGELFF.

The chain links TRBV27 to TRBJ1-6; TRBD1 agrees at 8 bases. This CDR3 has 14 amino acids. Germline V CDR1 and CDR2: MNHEY, SMNVEV (reference sequence). J gave up 9 bases and V 5 bases, and 6 bases lay outside the gene matches. CDR3 residues: CASSPDRGGSPLHF. As DNA, the CDR3 is TGTGCCAGCAGTCCAGACAGGGGTGGTTCACCCCTCCACTTT.

V and J are TRBV5-4 and TRBJ2-7; no reliable D call. This CDR3 contains 12 residues. The ends were cut back, 1 base at V and 4 bases at J, with 6 bases in the middle. CDR1 SGHNT and CDR2 YYREEE come from the germline V gene (reference sequence). This CDR3 is CASSLRGYEQYF. CDR3 nucleotide sequence: TGTGCCAGCAGCTTGAGAGGTTACGAGCAGTACTTC.

This chain connects TRBV5-4 to TRBJ2-5, with D hard to call. Trimming cost V 0 bases and J 4 bases, with 13 bases left between them. Germline loops: CDR1 SGHNT, CDR2 YYREEE (reference sequence). The CDR3 has 15 residues. This CDR3 reads CASSLGSPRGETQYF. The CDR3 DNA reads as TGTGCCAGCAGCTTGGGGTCCCCCAGAGGAGAGACCCAGTACTTC.

The V gene is TRBV10-1, the J gene TRBJ2-2; D not resolved. From germline, CDR1 is WNHNN and CDR2 SYGVQD (reference sequence). This CDR3 has 13 residues. V was cut by 3 bases and J by 4 bases, with 6 bases left in between. Written as DNA, the CDR3 is TGCGCCAGCAGTGATTCGGGCACCGGGGAGCTGTTTTTT. Its translation: CASSDSGTGELFF.

CDR3 in DNA: TGCGCCAGCAGCGCGCGACAGGAGGTCACTGAAGCTTTCTTT. Protein: CASSARQEVTEAFF. The rearrangement uses TRBV5-1 and TRBJ1-1; TRBD1 might be the D (6 bases). Germline-derived CDR1 and CDR2 are SGHRS and YFSETQ. The CDR3 contains 14 residues. Trimming shortened V by 4 bases and J by 4 bases, and 14 bases separated the two germline ends.

The chain couples TRBV27 to TRBJ1-1; D ambiguous. The CDR3 spans 11 residues. CDR1 and CDR2 (germline): MNHEY, SMNVEV (reference sequence). V was trimmed by 8 bases and J by 8 bases, leaving 12 bases between them. In DNA, the CDR3 is TGTGCCAGCGGCGAGTGGAGGGAAGCTTTCTTT. Translation: CASGEWREAFF.

This clone was recorded once. The chain is built from TRBV6-5 and TRBJ1-1, with D uncertain. CDR3 length: 12 amino acids. V was shortened by 5 bases and J by 1 base, with 5 bases between the two germline ends. Germline V gene sequence: CDR1 MNHEY, CDR2 SVGAGI. The CDR3 region is CASSRWNTEAFF. The CDR3 DNA is TGTGCCAGCAGTCGGTGGAACACTGAAGCTTTCTTT.

This sequence joins TRBV30 and TRBJ2-2, with D possibly being TRBD2 (6 bases). Germline V gene lookup returns CDR1 GTSNPN and CDR2 SVGIG (reference sequence). This CDR3 spans 15 amino acids. V was cut by 0 bases and J by 7 bases, with 15 bases left in between. CDR3 sequence: CAWSVGGRGIGELFF. CDR3 in DNA: TGTGCCTGGAGTGTTGGGGGGAGAGGCATCGGGGAGCTGTTTTTT.

The rearrangement links TRBV14 to TRBJ2-1; 12 bases align to TRBD2. With V trimmed by 0 bases and J by 8 bases, 2 bases remained unmatched. The CDR3 contains 15 residues. Germline values: CDR1 SGHDN, CDR2 FVKESK. The CDR3 here is CASSQDLAGGYEQFF. The CDR3, as DNA: TGTGCCAGCAGCCAAGACCTAGCGGGAGGGTATGAGCAGTTCTTC.

This sequence joins TRBV6-5 and TRBJ1-1, with D perhaps matching TRBD1 (6 bases). V gave up 6 bases and J gave up 3 bases, with 14 bases separating them. There are 14 residues in the CDR3. Germline CDR1 MNHEY, CDR2 SVGAGI. In nucleotides, the CDR3 is TGTGCCAGCAGACTACAGGGTTGGGACACTGAAGCTTTCTTT. This codes for CASRLQGWDTEAFF.

The chain links TRBV29-1 to TRBJ2-3, with D possibly TRBD2 on 6 matching bases. The V gene's germline CDR1 is SQVTM and CDR2 ANQGSEA. CDR3 length: 14 residues. The germline V and J ends were trimmed by 5 bases and 0 bases, with 12 bases remaining between them. DNA of the CDR3: TGCAGCGTTTCAGCGGGTCCAAGCACAGATACGCAGTATTTT. This encodes CSVSAGPSTDTQYF.

The chain has TRBV9 and TRBJ2-2; 7 bases map to TRBD1. After removal of 4 bases from V and 7 bases from J, the junction contained 4 bases not matched to a gene. This CDR3 contains 13 residues. CDR1 is SGDLS and CDR2 is YYNGEE in the germline V gene. The chain's CDR3 is CASSMGQFGELFF. The CDR3 bases are TGTGCCAGCAGCATGGGACAGTTCGGGGAGCTGTTTTTT.

V and J are TRBV18 and TRBJ2-7; D perhaps matches TRBD1 (6 bases). Trimming shortened V by 2 bases and J by 2 bases, and 16 bases separated the two germline ends. This CDR3 is 16 amino acids long. The germline gives CDR1 KGHSH, CDR2 LQKENI. The DNA for the CDR3 is TGTGCCAGCTCACCAGGACAGTTTAGGGGACCCTACGAGCAGTACTTC. It translates to CASSPGQFRGPYEQYF.

This clone was recorded only once. This rearrangement joins TRBV29-1 to TRBJ2-7; 7 bases align to TRBD1. Per germline, CDR1 SQVTM and CDR2 ANQGSEA. The V segment lost 6 bases and the J segment 3 bases; nucleotides outside the gene matches: 5. The CDR3 runs to 12 residues. CDR3 sequence: CSVIQGNYEQYF. DNA for the CDR3: TGCAGCGTAATACAGGGGAACTACGAGCAGTACTTC.

J is TRBJ2-1 and V is TRBV7-3; 8 nucleotides align to TRBD2. J was trimmed by 4 bases and V by 5 bases; bases with no gene match: 7. The CDR3 contains 15 residues. Germline lookup yields CDR1 SGHTA and CDR2 FQGTGA. Written as DNA, the CDR3 is TGTGCCAGCAGCACCCGACTAGCGCCTTACAATGAGCAGTTCTTC. It translates to CASSTRLAPYNEQFF.

Only one count was recorded for this clone. The CDR3 DNA reads TGTGCCAGCAGTCCCGCGAGGGGGCGCGGCTATGGCTACACCTTC. Translation gives CASSPARGRGYGYTF. This chain connects TRBV27 to TRBJ1-2, with TRBD1 matching 7 bases. The trim removed 5 bases at V and 4 bases at J, leaving 10 bases unmatched. Germline CDR1 reads MNHEY; CDR2 reads SMNVEV (reference sequence). The CDR3 runs to 15 residues.

The sample holds one count of this clone. This chain joins TRBV28 and TRBJ2-1; TRBD2 agrees at 14 bases. V lost 6 bases and J lost 5; bases outside the gene matches: 6. The length of the CDR3 is 16 residues. Germline V lookup: CDR1 MDHEN, CDR2 SYDVKM. The DNA of the CDR3 is TGTGCCAGCAGGCCGACTAGCGGGAGGGATAACAATGAGCAGTTCTTC. Its translation is CASRPTSGRDNNEQFF.

CDR3 nucleotides: TGTGCCAGCAGCGTTACAGGGGAGAGCTCCTACGAGCAGTACTTC. This translates into CASSVTGESSYEQYF. This rearrangement joins TRBV9 to TRBJ2-7; 7 positions match TRBD1. CDR3 length: 15 residues. Germline V CDR1 and CDR2: SGDLS, YYNGEE. Unmatched junction bases numbered 5, after V lost 2 bases and J lost 0 bases. Drawing the rest from reference TRBV9 and TRBJ2-7, the complete variable domain is DSGVTQTPKHLITATGQRVTLRCSPRSGDLSVYWYQQSLDQGLQFLIQYYNGEERAKGNILERFSAQQFPDLHSELNLSSLELGDSALYFCASSVTGESSYEQYFGPGTRLTVT.

This chain uses TRBV19 with TRBJ1-6; TRBD1 matches 8 bases. Germline trimming cut 3 bases from V and 5 bases from J; bases unmatched to any gene: 6. The CDR3 extends over 16 amino acids. The germline V gene has CDR1 LNHDA and CDR2 SQIVND (reference sequence). The CDR3 is CASSIGTGGNNSPLHF. The DNA for the CDR3 is TGTGCCAGTAGTATCGGGACAGGCGGAAATAATTCACCCCTCCACTTT.

This clone was recorded only once. V is TRBV12-5 and J is TRBJ2-1, with a tentative D call TRBD2 (5 bases). This CDR3 is 13 amino acids long. V lost 8 bases and J 4 bases, leaving 12 bases between the germline ends. Germline V gives CDR1 LGHNT, CDR2 FRNRAP. CDR3 loop: CASQERTYNEQFF. In DNA, the CDR3 is TGTGCTAGTCAAGAGCGGACGTACAATGAGCAGTTCTTC.

The rearrangement links TRBV3-1 (or the pseudogene TRBV3-2) to TRBJ2-7, with 8 bases fitting TRBD1. J lost 3 bases, V lost 5 bases, and 6 bases had no gene match. This CDR3 is 14 amino acids long. Germline values: CDR1 LGHDT, CDR2 YNNKEL (reference sequence). The CDR3: CASSSTGGIYEQYF. The CDR3 region has the DNA TGTGCCAGCAGCTCCACAGGGGGTATCTACGAGCAGTACTTC.

The CDR3 here is CASSFGLAGVGYEQYF. The DNA of the CDR3 is TGTGCCAGCAGCTTTGGACTAGCGGGAGTTGGCTACGAGCAGTACTTC. V and J are TRBV5-4 and TRBJ2-7, with 13 bases matching TRBD2. This CDR3 has 16 residues. J lost 3 bases, V lost 2 bases, and 5 bases had no gene match. Germline V gene lookup returns CDR1 SGHNT and CDR2 YYREEE (reference sequence).